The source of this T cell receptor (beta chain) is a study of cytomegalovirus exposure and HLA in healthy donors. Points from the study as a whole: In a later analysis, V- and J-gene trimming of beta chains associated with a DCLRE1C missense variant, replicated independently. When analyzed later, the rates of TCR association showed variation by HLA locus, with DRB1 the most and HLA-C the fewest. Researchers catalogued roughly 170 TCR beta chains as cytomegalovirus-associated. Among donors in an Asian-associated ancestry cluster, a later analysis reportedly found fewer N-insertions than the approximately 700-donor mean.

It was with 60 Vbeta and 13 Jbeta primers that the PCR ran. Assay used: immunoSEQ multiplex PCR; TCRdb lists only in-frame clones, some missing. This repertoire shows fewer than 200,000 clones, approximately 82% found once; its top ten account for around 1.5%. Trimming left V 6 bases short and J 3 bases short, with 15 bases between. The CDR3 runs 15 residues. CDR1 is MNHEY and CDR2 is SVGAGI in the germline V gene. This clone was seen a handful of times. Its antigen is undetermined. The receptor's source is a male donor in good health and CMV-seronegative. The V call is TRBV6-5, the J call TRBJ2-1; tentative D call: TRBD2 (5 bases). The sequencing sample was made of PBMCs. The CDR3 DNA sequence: TGTGCCAGCAGCCGCCCCCGGGGAGACTACAATGAGCAGTTCTTC. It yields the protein CASSRPRGDYNEQFF.